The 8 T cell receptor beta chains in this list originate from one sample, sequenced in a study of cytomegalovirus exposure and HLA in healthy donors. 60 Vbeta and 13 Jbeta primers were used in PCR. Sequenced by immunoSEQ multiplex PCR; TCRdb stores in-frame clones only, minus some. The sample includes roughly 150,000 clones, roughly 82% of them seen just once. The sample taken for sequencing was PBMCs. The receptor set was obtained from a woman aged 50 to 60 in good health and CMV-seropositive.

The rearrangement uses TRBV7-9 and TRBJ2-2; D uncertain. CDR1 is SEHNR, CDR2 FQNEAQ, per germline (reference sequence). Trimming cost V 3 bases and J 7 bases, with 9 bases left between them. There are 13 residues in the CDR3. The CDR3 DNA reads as TGTGCCAGCAGCTTGAGAAGTCACGGGGAGCTGTTTTTT. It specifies CASSLRSHGELFF.

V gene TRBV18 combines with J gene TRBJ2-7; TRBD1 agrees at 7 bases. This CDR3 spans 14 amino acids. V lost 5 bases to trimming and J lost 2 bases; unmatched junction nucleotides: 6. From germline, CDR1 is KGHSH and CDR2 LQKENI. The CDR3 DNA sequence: TGTGCCAGCTCATCTACCCAGGGGGCCTACGAGCAGTACTTC. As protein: CASSSTQGAYEQYF. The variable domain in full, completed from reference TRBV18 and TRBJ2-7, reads NAGVMQNPRHLVRRRGQEARLRCSPMKGHSHVYWYRQLPEEGLKFMVYLQKENIIDESGMPKERFSAEFPKEGPSILRIQQVVRGDSAAYFCASSSTQGAYEQYFGPGTRLTVT.

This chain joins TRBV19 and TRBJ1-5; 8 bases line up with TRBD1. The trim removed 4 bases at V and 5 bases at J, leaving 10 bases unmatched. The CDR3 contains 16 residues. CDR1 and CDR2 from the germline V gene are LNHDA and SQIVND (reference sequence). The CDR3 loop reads CASSSLGQVGDQPQHF. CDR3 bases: TGTGCCAGTAGTAGCTTGGGACAGGTCGGGGATCAGCCCCAGCATTTT. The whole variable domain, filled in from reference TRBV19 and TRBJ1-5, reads DGGITQSPKYLFRKEGQNVTLSCEQNLNHDAMYWYRQDPGQGLRLIYYSQIVNDFQKGDIAEGYSVSREKKESFPLTVTSAQKNPTAFYLCASSSLGQVGDQPQHFGDGTRLSIL.

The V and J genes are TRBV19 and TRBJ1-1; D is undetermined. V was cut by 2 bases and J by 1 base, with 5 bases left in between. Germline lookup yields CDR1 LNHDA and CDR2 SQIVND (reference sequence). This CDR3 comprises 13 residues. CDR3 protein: CASSIWQNTEAFF. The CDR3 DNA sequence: TGTGCCAGTAGTATATGGCAGAACACTGAAGCTTTCTTT.

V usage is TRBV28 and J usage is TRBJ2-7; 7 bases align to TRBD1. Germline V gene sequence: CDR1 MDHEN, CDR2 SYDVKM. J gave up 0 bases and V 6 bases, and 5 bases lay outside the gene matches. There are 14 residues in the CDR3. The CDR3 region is CASRPRGSSYEQYF. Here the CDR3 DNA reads TGTGCCAGCAGACCCAGGGGGAGCTCCTACGAGCAGTACTTC.

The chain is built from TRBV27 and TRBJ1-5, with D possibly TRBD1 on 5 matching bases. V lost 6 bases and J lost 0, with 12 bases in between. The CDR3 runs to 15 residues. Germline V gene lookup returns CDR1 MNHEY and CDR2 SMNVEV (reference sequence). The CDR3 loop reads CASRWDWNSNQPQHF. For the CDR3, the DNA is TGTGCCAGCAGGTGGGACTGGAATAGCAATCAGCCCCAGCATTTT.

The CDR3 DNA follows: TGCAGCGTTGTGTACGGGGGGGTAACGGGGGACAGAAGGATGAACACTGAAGCTTTCTTT. Amino acids: CSVVYGGVTGDRRMNTEAFF. The chain carries TRBV29-1 and TRBJ1-1; 7 bases map to TRBD1. The CDR3 loop spans 20 amino acids. The V and J ends lost 4 bases and 0 bases, in that order; junction bases with no gene match: 23. Germline-derived CDR1 and CDR2 are SQVTM and ANQGSEA.

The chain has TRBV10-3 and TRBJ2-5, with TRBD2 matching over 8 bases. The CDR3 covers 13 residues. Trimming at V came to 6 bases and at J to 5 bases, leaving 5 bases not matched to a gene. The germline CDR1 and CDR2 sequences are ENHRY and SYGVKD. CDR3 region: CAISPGLDETQYF. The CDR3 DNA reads TGTGCCATCAGCCCGGGACTAGACGAGACCCAGTACTTC.